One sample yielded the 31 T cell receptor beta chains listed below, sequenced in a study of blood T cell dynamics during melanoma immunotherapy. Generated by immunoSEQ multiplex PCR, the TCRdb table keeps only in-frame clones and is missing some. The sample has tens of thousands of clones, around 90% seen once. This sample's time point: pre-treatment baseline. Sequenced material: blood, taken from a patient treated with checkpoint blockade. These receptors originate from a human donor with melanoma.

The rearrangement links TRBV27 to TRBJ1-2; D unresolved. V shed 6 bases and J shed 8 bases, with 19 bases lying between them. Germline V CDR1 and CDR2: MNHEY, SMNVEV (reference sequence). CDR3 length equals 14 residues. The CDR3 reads CASSPYGTAAGYTF. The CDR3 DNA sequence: TGTGCCAGCAGCCCGTACGGCACAGCGGCAGGCTACACCTTC.

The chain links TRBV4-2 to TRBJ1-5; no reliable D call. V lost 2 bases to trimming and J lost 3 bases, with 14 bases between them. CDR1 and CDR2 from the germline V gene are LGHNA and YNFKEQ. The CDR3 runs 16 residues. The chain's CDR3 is CASSQFYRQFNQPQHF. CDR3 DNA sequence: TGTGCCAGCAGCCAATTCTACCGACAATTCAATCAGCCCCAGCATTTT.

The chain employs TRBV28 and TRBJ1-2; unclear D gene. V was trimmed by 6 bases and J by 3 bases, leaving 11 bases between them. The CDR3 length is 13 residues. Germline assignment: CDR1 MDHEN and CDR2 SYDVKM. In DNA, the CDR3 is TGTGCCAGCAGGGTTAAATTGGACTATGGCTACACCTTC. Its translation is CASRVKLDYGYTF.

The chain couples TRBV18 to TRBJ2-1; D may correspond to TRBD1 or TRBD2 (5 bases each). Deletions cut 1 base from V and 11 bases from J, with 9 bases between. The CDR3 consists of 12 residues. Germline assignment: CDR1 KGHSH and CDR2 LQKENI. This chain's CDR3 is CASSPLPGQQFF. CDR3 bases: TGTGCCAGCTCACCACTACCGGGACAGCAGTTCTTC.

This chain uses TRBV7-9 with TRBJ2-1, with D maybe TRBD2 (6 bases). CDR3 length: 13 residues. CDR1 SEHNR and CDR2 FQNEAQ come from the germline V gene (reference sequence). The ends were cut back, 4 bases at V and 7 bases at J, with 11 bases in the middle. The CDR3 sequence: CASSSAGRNEQFF. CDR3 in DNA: TGTGCCAGCAGCTCGGCAGGGAGGAATGAGCAGTTCTTC.

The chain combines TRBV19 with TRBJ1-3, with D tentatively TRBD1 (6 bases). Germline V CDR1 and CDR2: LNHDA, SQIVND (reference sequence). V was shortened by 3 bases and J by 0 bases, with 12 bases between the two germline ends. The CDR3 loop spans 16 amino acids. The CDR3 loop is CASSMGHPNSGNTIYF. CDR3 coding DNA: TGTGCCAGTAGTATGGGACATCCTAACTCTGGAAACACCATATATTTT.

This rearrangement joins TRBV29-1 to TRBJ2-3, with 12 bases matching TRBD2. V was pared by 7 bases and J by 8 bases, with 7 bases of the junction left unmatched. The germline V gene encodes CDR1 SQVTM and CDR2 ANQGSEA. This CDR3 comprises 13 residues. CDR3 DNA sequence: TGCAGCGGTCAACTAGCGGGAGGCCGTACGCAGTATTTT. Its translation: CSGQLAGGRTQYF.

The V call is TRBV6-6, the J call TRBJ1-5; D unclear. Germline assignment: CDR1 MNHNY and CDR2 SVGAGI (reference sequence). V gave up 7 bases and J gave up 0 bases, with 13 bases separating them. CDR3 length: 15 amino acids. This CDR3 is CASKTDTYSNQPQHF. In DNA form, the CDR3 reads TGTGCCAGCAAGACGGATACCTATAGCAATCAGCCCCAGCATTTT.

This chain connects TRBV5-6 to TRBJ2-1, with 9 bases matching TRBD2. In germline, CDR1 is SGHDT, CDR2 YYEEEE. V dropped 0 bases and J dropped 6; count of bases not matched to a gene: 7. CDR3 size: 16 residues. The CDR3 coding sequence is TGTGCCAGCAGCTTGGGTTTCCTAGCGGGACCCAATGAGCAGTTCTTC. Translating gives CASSLGFLAGPNEQFF.

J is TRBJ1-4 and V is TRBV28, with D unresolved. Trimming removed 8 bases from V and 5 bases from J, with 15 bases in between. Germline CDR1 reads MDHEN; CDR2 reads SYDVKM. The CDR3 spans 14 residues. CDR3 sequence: CASGKAYLNEKLFF. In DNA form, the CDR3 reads TGTGCCAGCGGCAAGGCTTACTTAAATGAAAAACTGTTTTTT.

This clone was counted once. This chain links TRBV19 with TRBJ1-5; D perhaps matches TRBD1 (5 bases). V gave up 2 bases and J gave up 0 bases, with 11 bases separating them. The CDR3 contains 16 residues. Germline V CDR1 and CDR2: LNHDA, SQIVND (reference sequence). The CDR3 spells CASSIMGRVSNQPQHF. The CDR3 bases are TGTGCCAGTAGTATAATGGGCAGGGTTAGCAATCAGCCCCAGCATTTT. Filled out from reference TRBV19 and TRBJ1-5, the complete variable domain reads DGGITQSPKYLFRKEGQNVTLSCEQNLNHDAMYWYRQDPGQGLRLIYYSQIVNDFQKGDIAEGYSVSREKKESFPLTVTSAQKNPTAFYLCASSIMGRVSNQPQHFGDGTRLSIL.

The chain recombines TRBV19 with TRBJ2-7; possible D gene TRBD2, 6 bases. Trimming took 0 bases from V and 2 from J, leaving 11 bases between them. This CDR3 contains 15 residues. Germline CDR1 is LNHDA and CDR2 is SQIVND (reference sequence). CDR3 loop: CASSIDPGGTYEQYF. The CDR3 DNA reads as TGTGCCAGTAGTATAGATCCGGGCGGGACCTACGAGCAGTACTTC. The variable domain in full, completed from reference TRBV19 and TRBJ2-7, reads DGGITQSPKYLFRKEGQNVTLSCEQNLNHDAMYWYRQDPGQGLRLIYYSQIVNDFQKGDIAEGYSVSREKKESFPLTVTSAQKNPTAFYLCASSIDPGGTYEQYFGPGTRLTVT.

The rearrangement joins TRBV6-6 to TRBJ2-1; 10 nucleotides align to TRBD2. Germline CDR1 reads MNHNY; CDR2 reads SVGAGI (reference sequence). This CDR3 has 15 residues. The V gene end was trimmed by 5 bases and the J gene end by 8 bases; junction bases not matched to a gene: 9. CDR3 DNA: TGTGCCAGCAGTCACACTAGCGGGAAGTTCTATGAGCAGTTCTTC. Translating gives CASSHTSGKFYEQFF.

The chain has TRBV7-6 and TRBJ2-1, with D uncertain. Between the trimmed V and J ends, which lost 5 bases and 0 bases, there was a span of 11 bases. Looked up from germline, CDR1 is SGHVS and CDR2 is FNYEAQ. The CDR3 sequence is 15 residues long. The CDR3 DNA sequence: TGTGCCAGCAGCCCAGCCCAGAGCTCCTACAATGAGCAGTTCTTC. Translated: CASSPAQSSYNEQFF.

Here the CDR3 DNA reads TGTGCCAGCAGCTTAGGACAGGGGATTTCTGAAGCTTTCTTT. It translates to CASSLGQGISEAFF. This sequence joins TRBV7-9 and TRBJ1-1; TRBD1 aligns across 8 bases. There are 14 residues in the CDR3. With 1 base clipped from V and 6 bases from J, the junction kept 4 bases outside the gene matches. Germline V CDR1 and CDR2: SEHNR, FQNEAQ (reference sequence). The full variable domain, completed using reference TRBV7-9 and TRBJ1-1, is DTGVSQNPRHKITKRGQNVTFRCDPISEHNRLYWYRQTLGQGPEFLTYFQNEAQLEKSRLLSDRFSAERPKGSFSTLEIQRTEQGDSAMYLCASSLGQGISEAFFGQGTRLTVV.

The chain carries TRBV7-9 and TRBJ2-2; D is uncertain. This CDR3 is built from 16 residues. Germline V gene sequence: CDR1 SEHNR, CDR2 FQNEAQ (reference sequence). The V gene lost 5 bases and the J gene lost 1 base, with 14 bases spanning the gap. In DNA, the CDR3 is TGTGCCAGCAGCCCATCCTTGGGCGAGAACACCGGGGAGCTGTTTTTT. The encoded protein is CASSPSLGENTGELFF.

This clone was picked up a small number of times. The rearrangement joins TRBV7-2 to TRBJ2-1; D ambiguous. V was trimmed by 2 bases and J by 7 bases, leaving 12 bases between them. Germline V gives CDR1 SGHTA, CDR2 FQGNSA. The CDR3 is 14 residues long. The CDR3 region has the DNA TGTGCCAGCAGCTTATTGAAAGGGTGGAATGAGCAGTTCTTC. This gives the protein CASSLLKGWNEQFF.

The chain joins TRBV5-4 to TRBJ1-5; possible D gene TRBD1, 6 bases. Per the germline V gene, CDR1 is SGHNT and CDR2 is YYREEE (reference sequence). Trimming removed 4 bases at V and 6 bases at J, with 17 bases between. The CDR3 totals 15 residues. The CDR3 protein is CASSLGGAGTQPQHF. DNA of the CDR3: TGTGCCAGCAGCCTGGGGGGGGCAGGGACTCAGCCCCAGCATTTT.

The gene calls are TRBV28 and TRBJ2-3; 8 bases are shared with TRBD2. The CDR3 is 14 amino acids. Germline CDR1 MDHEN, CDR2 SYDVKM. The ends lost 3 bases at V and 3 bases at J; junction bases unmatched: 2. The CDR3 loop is CASSLGTRTDTQYF. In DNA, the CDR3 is TGTGCCAGCAGTTTGGGGACTAGAACAGATACGCAGTATTTT.

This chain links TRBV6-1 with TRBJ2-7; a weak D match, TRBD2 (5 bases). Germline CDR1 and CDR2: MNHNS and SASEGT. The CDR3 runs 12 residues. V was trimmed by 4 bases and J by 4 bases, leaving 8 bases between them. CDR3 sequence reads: CASSVPGYEQYF. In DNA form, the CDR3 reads TGTGCCAGCAGTGTCCCGGGGTACGAGCAGTACTTC.

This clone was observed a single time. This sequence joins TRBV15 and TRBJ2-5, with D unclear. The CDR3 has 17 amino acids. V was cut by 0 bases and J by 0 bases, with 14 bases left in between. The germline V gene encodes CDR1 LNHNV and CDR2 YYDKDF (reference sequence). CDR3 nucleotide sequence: TGTGCCACCAGCAGAGATCCCGGACGACTGTACCAAGAGACCCAGTACTTC. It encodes CATSRDPGRLYQETQYF. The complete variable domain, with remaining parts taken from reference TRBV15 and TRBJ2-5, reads DAMVIQNPRYQVTQFGKPVTLSCSQTLNHNVMYWYQQKSSQAPKLLFHYYDKDFNNEADTPDNFQSRRPNTSFCFLDIRSPGLGDTAMYLCATSRDPGRLYQETQYFGPGTRLLVL.

This chain's CDR3 is CASSLDDYSYEQYF. CDR3 nucleotides: TGTGCCAGCAGCTTGGATGACTACTCCTACGAGCAGTACTTC. The genes are TRBV9 and TRBJ2-7; TRBD2 might be the D (5 bases). Germline V CDR1 and CDR2: SGDLS, YYNGEE. The CDR3 loop spans 14 amino acids. Trimming took 4 bases from V and 0 from J, leaving 11 bases between them.

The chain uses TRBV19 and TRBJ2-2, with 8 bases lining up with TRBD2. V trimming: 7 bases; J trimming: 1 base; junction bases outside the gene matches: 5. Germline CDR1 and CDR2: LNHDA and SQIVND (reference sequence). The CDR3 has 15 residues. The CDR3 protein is CASKGLAGNTGELFF. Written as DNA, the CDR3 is TGTGCCAGTAAAGGGCTAGCGGGGAACACCGGGGAGCTGTTTTTT.

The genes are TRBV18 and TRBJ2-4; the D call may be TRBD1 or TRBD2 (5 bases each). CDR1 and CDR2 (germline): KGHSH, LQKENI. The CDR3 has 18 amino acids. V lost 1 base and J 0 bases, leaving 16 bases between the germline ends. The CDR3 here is CASSPRGGGGLAKNIQYF. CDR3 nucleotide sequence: TGTGCCAGCTCACCACGGGGCGGAGGTGGATTAGCCAAAAACATTCAGTACTTC.

CDR3 nucleotide sequence: TGCGCCAGCAGCCAACCCCGAGAGGAAGCTTTCTTT. Protein sequence: CASSQPREEAFF. The rearrangement uses TRBV4-1 and TRBJ1-1; D remains unclear. This CDR3 spans 12 amino acids. Trimming shortened V by 2 bases and J by 8 bases, and 9 bases separated the two germline ends. CDR1 is MGHRA, CDR2 YSYEKL, per germline.

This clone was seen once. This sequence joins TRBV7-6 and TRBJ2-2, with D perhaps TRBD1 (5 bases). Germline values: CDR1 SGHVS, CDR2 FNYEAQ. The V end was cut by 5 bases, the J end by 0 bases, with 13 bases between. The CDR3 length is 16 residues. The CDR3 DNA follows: TGTGCCAGCAGCCAGGAGACAGTGGCGAACACCGGGGAGCTGTTTTTT. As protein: CASSQETVANTGELFF. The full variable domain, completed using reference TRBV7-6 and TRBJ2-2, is GAGVSQSPRYKVTKRGQDVALRCDPISGHVSLYWYRQALGQGPEFLTYFNYEAQQDKSGLPNDRFSAERPEGSISTLTIQRTEQRDSAMYRCASSQETVANTGELFFGEGSRLTVL.

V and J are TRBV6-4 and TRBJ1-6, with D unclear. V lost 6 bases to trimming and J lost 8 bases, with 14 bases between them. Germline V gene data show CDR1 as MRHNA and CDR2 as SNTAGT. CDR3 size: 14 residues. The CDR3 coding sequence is TGTGCCAGCAGCAGAAATCTCTGGGATTCACCCCTCCACTTT. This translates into CASSRNLWDSPLHF.

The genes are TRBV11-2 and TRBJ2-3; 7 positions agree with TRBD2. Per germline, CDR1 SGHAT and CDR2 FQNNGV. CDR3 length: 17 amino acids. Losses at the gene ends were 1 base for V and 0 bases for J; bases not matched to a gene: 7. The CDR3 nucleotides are TGTGCCAGCAGCTTAGGGGCGGGAGCGGGAAGCACAGATACGCAGTATTTT. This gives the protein CASSLGAGAGSTDTQYF.

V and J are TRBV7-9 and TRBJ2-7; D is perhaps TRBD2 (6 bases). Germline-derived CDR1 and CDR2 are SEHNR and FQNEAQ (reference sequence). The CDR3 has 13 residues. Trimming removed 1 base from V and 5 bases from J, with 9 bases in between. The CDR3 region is CASSLGRGNEQYF. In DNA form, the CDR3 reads TGTGCCAGCAGCTTAGGACGCGGGAACGAGCAGTACTTC.

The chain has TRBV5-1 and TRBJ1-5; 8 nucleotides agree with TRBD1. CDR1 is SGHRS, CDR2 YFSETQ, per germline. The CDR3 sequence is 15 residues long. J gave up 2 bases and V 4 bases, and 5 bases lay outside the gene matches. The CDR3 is CASSLGQGGNQPQHF. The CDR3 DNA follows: TGCGCCAGCAGCCTAGGACAGGGCGGCAATCAGCCCCAGCATTTT.

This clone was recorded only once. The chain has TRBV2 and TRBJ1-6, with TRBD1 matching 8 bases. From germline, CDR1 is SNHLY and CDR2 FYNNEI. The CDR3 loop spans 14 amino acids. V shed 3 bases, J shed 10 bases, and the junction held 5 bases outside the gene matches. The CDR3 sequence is CASSDGTGRSPLHF. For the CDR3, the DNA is TGTGCCAGCAGTGATGGGACAGGACGGTCACCCCTCCACTTT.